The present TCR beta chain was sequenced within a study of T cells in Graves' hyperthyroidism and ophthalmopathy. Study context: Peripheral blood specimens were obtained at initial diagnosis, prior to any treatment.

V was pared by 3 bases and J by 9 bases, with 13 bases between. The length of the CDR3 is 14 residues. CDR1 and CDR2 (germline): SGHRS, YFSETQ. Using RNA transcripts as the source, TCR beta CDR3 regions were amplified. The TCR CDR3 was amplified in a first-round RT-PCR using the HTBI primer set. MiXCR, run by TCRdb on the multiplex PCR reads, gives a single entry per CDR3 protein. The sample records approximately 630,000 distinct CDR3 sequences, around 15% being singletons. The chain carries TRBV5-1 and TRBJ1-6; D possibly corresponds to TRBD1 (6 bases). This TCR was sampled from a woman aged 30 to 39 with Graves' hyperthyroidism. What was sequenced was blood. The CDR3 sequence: CASSSENRVSPLHF. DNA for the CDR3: TGCGCCAGCAGCTCGGAAAACAGGGTTTCACCCCTCCACTTT.